Listed below are T cell receptor beta chains from one sample, sequenced in a study of cytomegalovirus exposure and HLA in healthy donors. Using immunoSEQ multiplex PCR, the repertoire was profiled, and TCRdb retains in-frame clones only, with some absent. This sample has approximately 120,000 clones; approximately 92% occur once, and the top ten carry approximately 1%. The sample was PBMCs. All receptors come from a woman aged 18-29 years in good health and CMV-seronegative. The CDR3 runs from the conserved cysteine through the conserved F or W. Each record gives: V gene, D gene, clone size, J gene, CDR3 protein, CDR3 DNA. D genes are given only for firm matches. Only some rows state a clone size, as once, few, many or a class for expanded clones.

V: TRBV7-2
D: -
size: -
J: TRBJ1-1
CDR3: CASSPPAPNTEAFF
DNA: TGTGCCAGCAGCCCTCCAGCGCCGAACACTGAAGCTTTCTTT

V: TRBV18
D: TRBD1
size: -
J: TRBJ1-3
CDR3: CASSRGQVYENTIYF
DNA: TGTGCCAGCTCACGGGGACAGGTCTATGAAAACACCATATATTTT

V: TRBV7-2
D: -
size: -
J: TRBJ2-5
CDR3: CASSNQETQYF
DNA: TGTGCCAGCTCCAACCAAGAGACCCAGTACTTC

V: TRBV5-1
D: TRBD2
size: -
J: TRBJ2-7
CDR3: CASSPSLSGTSVSYEQYF
DNA: TGCGCCAGCAGCCCGAGTCTATCCGGGACTAGCGTCTCCTACGAGCAGTACTTC

V: TRBV7-9
D: -
size: -
J: TRBJ1-2
CDR3: CASSGGGYTF
DNA: TGTGCCAGCAGCGGCGGTGGCTACACCTTC

V: TRBV19
D: TRBD1
size: -
J: TRBJ2-7
CDR3: CASSQTGNYEQYF
DNA: TGTGCCAGTAGTCAGACAGGGAACTACGAGCAGTACTTC

V: TRBV6-5
D: TRBD1
size: -
J: TRBJ1-2
CDR3: CASSREQGTGYTF
DNA: TGTGCCAGCAGCCGGGAACAGGGGACCGGCTACACCTTC

V: TRBV7-9
D: -
size: -
J: TRBJ1-2
CDR3: CASSPQSYYGYTF
DNA: TGTGCCAGCAGCCCACAGTCTTACTATGGCTACACCTTC

V: TRBV29-1
D: -
size: -
J: TRBJ1-1
CDR3: CSVEVTEAFF
DNA: TGCAGCGTCGAAGTGACAGAAGCTTTCTTT

V: TRBV10-1
D: -
size: -
J: TRBJ2-3
CDR3: CASSGGWADTQYF
DNA: TGCGCCAGCAGCGGCGGATGGGCAGATACGCAGTATTTT

V: TRBV7-8
D: -
size: -
J: TRBJ1-1
CDR3: CASSLVDLALNTEAFF
DNA: TGTGCCAGCAGCTTAGTAGACTTAGCTTTGAACACTGAAGCTTTCTTT

V: TRBV18
D: TRBD2
size: -
J: TRBJ2-1
CDR3: CASSPKWEGPFNEQFF
DNA: TGTGCCAGCTCACCCAAGTGGGAGGGCCCGTTCAATGAGCAGTTCTTC

V: TRBV2
D: TRBD1
size: -
J: TRBJ1-4
CDR3: CASRQGYEKLFF
DNA: TGTGCCAGCCGACAGGGTTATGAAAAACTGTTTTTT

V: TRBV6-6
D: -
size: -
J: TRBJ2-2
CDR3: CASSYEGGTGELFF
DNA: TGTGCCAGCAGTTACGAAGGAGGCACCGGGGAGCTGTTTTTT

V: TRBV18
D: -
size: once
J: TRBJ2-2
CDR3: CASSPPSGRNTGELFF
DNA: TGTGCCAGCTCACCCCCGTCCGGGAGGAACACCGGGGAGCTGTTTTTT

V: TRBV28
D: TRBD1
size: -
J: TRBJ1-2
CDR3: CASRQPGQGAGGYTF
DNA: TGTGCCAGTCGGCAACCGGGACAGGGGGCGGGTGGCTACACCTTC

V: TRBV7-2
D: -
size: -
J: TRBJ2-3
CDR3: CASSSYSDTQYF
DNA: TGTGCCAGCAGCTCCTATTCAGATACGCAGTATTTT

V: TRBV18
D: TRBD1
size: -
J: TRBJ2-7
CDR3: CASSPAGTGTYEQYF
DNA: TGTGCCAGCTCACCGGCCGGGACAGGGACGTACGAGCAGTACTTC

V: TRBV13
D: TRBD2
size: -
J: TRBJ2-3
CDR3: CASSLRGGGATDTQYF
DNA: TGTGCCAGCAGCTTAAGGGGCGGGGGGGCCACAGATACGCAGTATTTT

V: TRBV15
D: -
size: once
J: TRBJ1-3
CDR3: CATSREQPGNTIYF
DNA: TGTGCCACCAGCAGAGAACAGCCTGGAAACACCATATATTTT

V: TRBV5-1
D: TRBD1
size: -
J: TRBJ2-3
CDR3: CASSPDRGSDTQYF
DNA: TGCGCCAGCAGCCCTGACAGGGGGTCAGATACGCAGTATTTT

V: TRBV6-9
D: -
size: -
J: TRBJ1-2
CDR3: CASKRFGGLYGYTF
DNA: TGTGCCAGCAAGCGCTTCGGGGGGTTATATGGCTACACCTTC

V: TRBV27
D: -
size: -
J: TRBJ1-1
CDR3: CASSNPREDTEAFF
DNA: TGTGCCAGCAGCAACCCTCGGGAAGACACTGAAGCTTTCTTT

V: TRBV25-1
D: -
size: -
J: TRBJ2-2
CDR3: CASSEFGEDTGELFF
DNA: TGTGCCAGCAGTGAATTCGGGGAAGACACCGGGGAGCTGTTTTTT

V: TRBV18
D: -
size: -
J: TRBJ1-5
CDR3: CASSPTGENQPQHF
DNA: TGTGCCAGCTCACCAACGGGAGAGAATCAGCCCCAGCATTTT

V: TRBV10-3
D: TRBD1
size: -
J: TRBJ2-2
CDR3: CAINPTGGPTGELFF
DNA: TGTGCCATCAACCCTACAGGGGGCCCCACCGGGGAGCTGTTTTTT

V: TRBV5-1
D: TRBD1
size: -
J: TRBJ1-2
CDR3: CASSLGQNRGRYGYTF
DNA: TGCGCCAGCAGCTTGGGCCAAAACAGGGGGCGTTATGGCTACACCTTC

V: TRBV15
D: TRBD2
size: -
J: TRBJ2-3
CDR3: CATSSPGGGVDTQYF
DNA: TGTGCCACCAGCAGCCCTGGCGGGGGGGTAGATACGCAGTATTTT

V: TRBV27
D: -
size: once
J: TRBJ1-2
CDR3: CASSLAMGAYGYTF
DNA: TGTGCCAGCAGTTTAGCGATGGGGGCCTATGGCTACACCTTC

V: TRBV4-1
D: -
size: -
J: TRBJ1-6
CDR3: CASSSDNAGLKYNSPLHF
DNA: TGCGCCAGCAGCAGTGACAACGCGGGCTTAAAGTATAATTCACCCCTCCACTTT

V: TRBV28
D: TRBD1
size: -
J: TRBJ1-5
CDR3: CASRSTGTGGRQPQHF
DNA: TGTGCCAGCAGGAGTACCGGGACAGGGGGTCGTCAGCCCCAGCATTTT

V: TRBV28
D: -
size: few
J: TRBJ2-1
CDR3: CASVSGEQFF
DNA: TGTGCCAGCGTTTCGGGTGAGCAGTTCTTC

V: TRBV30
D: -
size: -
J: TRBJ2-5
CDR3: CAWNRALGETQYF
DNA: TGTGCCTGGAACAGGGCCCTTGGGGAGACCCAGTACTTC

V: TRBV2
D: -
size: -
J: TRBJ1-3
CDR3: CASSGAQGSGNTIYF
DNA: TGTGCCAGCAGTGGGGCTCAGGGTTCTGGAAACACCATATATTTT

V: TRBV6-5
D: -
size: -
J: TRBJ1-2
CDR3: CASSTRDYGYTF
DNA: TGTGCCAGCTCTACCCGGGACTATGGCTACACCTTC

V: TRBV20-1
D: -
size: -
J: TRBJ2-7
CDR3: CSVRAAYEQYF
DNA: TGCAGTGTTCGAGCGGCCTACGAGCAGTACTTC

V: TRBV6-5
D: -
size: -
J: TRBJ1-5
CDR3: CASSYSPSGNQPQHF
DNA: TGTGCCAGCAGTTACTCCCCAAGCGGCAATCAGCCCCAGCATTTT

V: TRBV7-6
D: -
size: -
J: TRBJ1-3
CDR3: CASSPKDISGNTIYF
DNA: TGTGCCAGCAGCCCGAAGGACATCTCTGGAAACACCATATATTTT

V: TRBV30
D: TRBD1
size: -
J: TRBJ2-1
CDR3: CAWGAGGDHNEQFF
DNA: TGTGCCTGGGGGGCAGGGGGCGATCACAATGAGCAGTTCTTC

V: TRBV5-4
D: -
size: -
J: TRBJ2-5
CDR3: CASTTTASRETQYF
DNA: TGTGCCAGCACCACGACAGCGTCCAGGGAGACCCAGTACTTC

V: TRBV19
D: TRBD1
size: -
J: TRBJ1-6
CDR3: CASRKGAGSSPLHF
DNA: TGTGCCAGTAGGAAGGGGGCTGGGAGTTCACCCCTCCACTTT

V: TRBV7-9
D: TRBD1
size: -
J: TRBJ2-1
CDR3: CASSDGQGSYNEQFF
DNA: TGTGCCAGCAGCGACGGACAGGGAAGCTACAATGAGCAGTTCTTC

V: TRBV27
D: -
size: -
J: TRBJ2-1
CDR3: CASSSSSHYNEQFF
DNA: TGTGCCAGCAGTTCTAGCTCTCACTACAATGAGCAGTTCTTC

V: TRBV7-9
D: -
size: -
J: TRBJ1-2
CDR3: CASSQTTYYGYTF
DNA: TGTGCCAGCAGCCAGACGACTTACTATGGCTACACCTTC

V: TRBV6-5
D: TRBD1
size: -
J: TRBJ2-7
CDR3: CASSAHGTDYEQYF
DNA: TGTGCCAGCAGTGCTCACGGGACAGACTACGAGCAGTACTTC

V: TRBV9
D: -
size: -
J: TRBJ1-2
CDR3: CASSVASESNYGYTF
DNA: TGTGCCAGCAGCGTAGCTAGCGAATCTAACTATGGCTACACCTTC

V: TRBV5-1
D: TRBD2
size: -
J: TRBJ2-1
CDR3: CASSPGLGEGMEQFF
DNA: TGCGCCAGCAGCCCCGGACTAGGAGAGGGGATGGAGCAGTTCTTC

V: TRBV5-1
D: -
size: -
J: TRBJ1-4
CDR3: CASSPGGAEIGLFF
DNA: TGCGCCAGCAGCCCCGGGGGGGCGGAAATTGGACTGTTTTTT

V: TRBV30
D: -
size: -
J: TRBJ1-1
CDR3: CAWSAGYTTEAFF
DNA: TGTGCCTGGAGTGCAGGATACACGACTGAAGCTTTCTTT

V: TRBV27
D: TRBD2
size: -
J: TRBJ2-1
CDR3: CASSTEASGSSPSPFF
DNA: TGTGCCAGCAGCACAGAGGCGAGCGGGAGCTCCCCCTCTCCGTTCTTC

V: TRBV20-1
D: -
size: -
J: TRBJ1-2
CDR3: CSAYLFYGYTF
DNA: TGCAGTGCATATTTGTTCTATGGCTACACCTTC

V: TRBV6-6
D: TRBD2
size: -
J: TRBJ2-7
CDR3: CAIRTGTSGPYEQYF
DNA: TGTGCCATTCGGACCGGGACTAGCGGCCCCTACGAGCAGTACTTC

V: TRBV18
D: TRBD1
size: few
J: TRBJ2-7
CDR3: CASSPPSGQGFLGTHEQYF
DNA: TGTGCCAGCTCACCACCAAGCGGACAGGGGTTTCTGGGCACCCACGAGCAGTACTTC

V: TRBV7-9
D: TRBD1
size: once
J: TRBJ1-1
CDR3: CASSKTGAYTEAFF
DNA: TGTGCCAGCAGCAAGACAGGGGCGTACACTGAAGCTTTCTTT

V: TRBV27
D: TRBD1
size: -
J: TRBJ1-4
CDR3: CASSARTGGDEKLFF
DNA: TGTGCCAGCAGCGCCCGGACAGGGGGCGATGAAAAACTGTTTTTT

V: TRBV19
D: -
size: once
J: TRBJ2-1
CDR3: CASKSPAYNEQFF
DNA: TGTGCCAGTAAGTCGCCGGCCTACAATGAGCAGTTCTTC

V: TRBV5-1
D: TRBD1
size: -
J: TRBJ1-2
CDR3: CASSSTGDSFGYTF
DNA: TGCGCCAGCAGCTCCACAGGGGATTCCTTCGGCTACACCTTC